The present entry profiles one TCR beta chain with its context. The data belong to a study of T cells in Graves' hyperthyroidism and ophthalmopathy. CDR1 SNHLY and CDR2 FYNNEI come from the germline V gene. The CDR3 sequence is 16 residues long. The V end lost 3 bases, the J end lost 4 bases, and 13 bases lay between the germline ends. TCR beta CDR3 region amplification was performed from RNA transcripts. TCR CDR3 underwent first-round RT-PCR with the HTBI primer set. Each CDR3 protein gets one entry after TCRdb re-called the multiplex PCR reads with MiXCR. Altogether a few hundred thousand distinct CDR3 sequences are present, 25% being singletons, with the ten largest covering around 70%. Graves' hyperthyroidism is called stable when ophthalmopathy does not progress within 18 months.

V gene TRBV2 combines with J gene TRBJ2-6; D remains unclear. Sequenced input: blood. The source of this sequence is a man between 45 and 60 years old with Graves' hyperthyroidism. CDR3 DNA: TGTGCCAGCAGTGACCTTCCTGGCCTGGGGGCCAACGTCCTGACTTTC. Translated: CASSDLPGLGANVLTF.